These 3 T cell receptor beta chains originate from one sample sequenced in a study of response to subunit inactivated influenza vaccine. TCRdb itself ran the RT-PCR reads through MiXCR, one entry per CDR3 protein. The repertoire holds about 190,000 distinct CDR3 sequences, with roughly 14% as singletons. Sequences were derived from CD8+ T cells sorted from PBMCs, sampled about 5 days after vaccination. These receptors all come from a man aged 45-65 years who received an inactivated influenza vaccine.

The V call is TRBV20-1, the J call TRBJ2-5; D is tentatively TRBD1 or TRBD2 (5 bases each). CDR1 is DFQATT and CDR2 is SNEGSKA in the germline V gene (reference sequence). Trimming left V 6 bases short and J 3 bases short, with 20 bases between. The CDR3 consists of 15 residues. The CDR3 protein is CSAPRIKGRKETQYF. CDR3 in DNA: TGCAGTGCACCCCGAATCAAGGGGAGAAAAGAGACCCAGTACTTC.

This clonotype was counted only a few times. The gene calls are TRBV28 and TRBJ2-3; TRBD1 matches 7 bases. V lost 10 bases to trimming and J lost 4 bases; unmatched junction nucleotides: 14. The CDR3 length is 15 residues. Per the germline V gene, CDR1 is MDHEN and CDR2 is SYDVKM. As DNA, the CDR3 is TGTGCCACCACGGAGTTCGGGACAGTCGCAGATACGCAGTATTTT. This translates into CATTEFGTVADTQYF.

This clonotype turned up a few times. V gene TRBV14 combines with J gene TRBJ2-2; 8 positions match TRBD2. Trimming removed 3 bases from V and 3 bases from J; junction bases left unmatched: 3. CDR1 is SGHDN and CDR2 is FVKESK in the germline V gene. The CDR3 consists of 15 residues. The CDR3, as DNA: TGTGCCAGCAGCCAGATAGCGGGGCACACCGGGGAGCTGTTTTTT. Protein sequence: CASSQIAGHTGELFF.